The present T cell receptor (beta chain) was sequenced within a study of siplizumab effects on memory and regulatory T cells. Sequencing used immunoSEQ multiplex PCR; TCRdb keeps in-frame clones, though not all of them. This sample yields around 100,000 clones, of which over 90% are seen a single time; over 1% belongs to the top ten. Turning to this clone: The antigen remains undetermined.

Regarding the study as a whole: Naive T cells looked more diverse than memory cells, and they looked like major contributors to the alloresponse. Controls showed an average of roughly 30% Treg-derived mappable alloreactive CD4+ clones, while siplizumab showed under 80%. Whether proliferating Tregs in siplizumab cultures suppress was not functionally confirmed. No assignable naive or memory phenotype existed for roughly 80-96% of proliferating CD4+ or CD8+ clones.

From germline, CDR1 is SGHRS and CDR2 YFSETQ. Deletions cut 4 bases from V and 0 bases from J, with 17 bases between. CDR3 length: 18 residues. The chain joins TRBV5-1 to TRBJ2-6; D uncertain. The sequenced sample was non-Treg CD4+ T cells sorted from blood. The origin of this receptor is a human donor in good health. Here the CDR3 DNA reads TGCGCCAGCAGCCCCGAGCTTGCCAGTCGCTCTGGGGCCAACGTCCTGACTTTC. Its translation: CASSPELASRSGANVLTF. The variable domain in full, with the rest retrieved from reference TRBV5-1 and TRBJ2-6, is KAGVTQTPRYLIKTRGQQVTLSCSPISGHRSVSWYQQTPGQGLQFLFEYFSETQRNKGNFPGRFSGRQFSNSRSEMNVSTLELGDSALYLCASSPELASRSGANVLTFGAGSRLTVL.